This entry concerns a single TCR beta chain. This CDR3 region has 12 residues. The entry originates in a study of blood T cell repertoires in COVID-19. In the study's own analysis: Using reference gene primer amplification, nucleated cell counts were estimated. Method: immunoSEQ multiplex PCR; TCRdb's copy keeps in-frame clones and lacks some. Clone size and V and J calls were adopted from that table, with D and trimming inferred from the DNA. The sample yields around 430,000 clones, 70% to 90% seen once. The chain has TRBV12-2 and TRBJ2-2; the table's D call, TRBD2, was not checked against the DNA. TRBV12-2 is given as a pseudogene. The clonotype originates from a woman aged 45-65 years with COVID-19, enrolled during active disease. The source material was peripheral blood. CDR3 residues: CASLTGGGELFF. The CDR3 DNA sequence: TGTGCAAGCCTCACCGGGGGGGGCGAGCTGTTTTTT.